The 29 T cell receptor beta chains below were found in one sample sequenced in a study of T cell responses to AZD1222 COVID-19 vaccine (dated by TCRdb to the early 2020s). Library preparation was by the immunoSEQ multiplex PCR assay. As stored in TCRdb, this immuneACCESS dataset retains in-frame rearrangements with V and J assigned. A fraction of the clones does not appear; measured against another copy, unresolved V genes explain less than half of the discrepancy, and the remainder lacks a known reason. The sample includes tens of thousands of clones, with approximately 90% observed a single time. The top ten clonotypes cover 24% of the sample. This specimen's time point label, per the study, means: baseline before first vaccination. The input for sequencing was peripheral blood, taken on day 0 of AZD1222 vaccination. The source is an adult in good health.

The CDR3 sequence is CASSLDPGMAETQYF. The CDR3 DNA follows: TGTGCCAGCAGCTTGGACCCGGGGATGGCAGAGACCCAGTACTTC. The gene calls are TRBV5-5 and TRBJ2-5; D is possibly TRBD2 (5 bases). Germline CDR1 SGHKS, CDR2 YYEKEE (reference sequence). This CDR3 has 15 residues. Between the trimmed V and J ends, which lost 0 bases and 4 bases, there was a span of 13 bases.

The chain couples TRBV29-1 to TRBJ2-7; 7 bases line up with TRBD2. CDR1 SQVTM and CDR2 ANQGSEA come from the germline V gene. The V gene end was trimmed by 5 bases and the J gene end by 4 bases; junction bases not matched to a gene: 5. This CDR3 spans 12 amino acids. CDR3 amino acids: CSVYGTTYEQYF. The CDR3 region has the DNA TGCAGCGTTTACGGGACTACTTACGAGCAGTACTTC.

The rearrangement joins TRBV7-9 to TRBJ1-5; D gene uncertain. The germline V and J ends were trimmed by 3 bases and 3 bases, with 9 bases remaining between them. CDR1 is SEHNR and CDR2 is FQNEAQ in the germline V gene (reference sequence). The CDR3 has 14 amino acids. In DNA form, the CDR3 reads TGTGCCAGCAGCTTTAGCGGATCCAATCAGCCCCAGCATTTT. Protein product: CASSFSGSNQPQHF.

A few counts support this clone. This chain connects TRBV19 to TRBJ1-1; D might be TRBD1 (5 bases). Germline CDR1 is LNHDA and CDR2 is SQIVND (reference sequence). Trimming stripped 3 bases from V and 4 bases from J, with 12 bases between. The length of the CDR3 is 14 residues. The CDR3 coding sequence is TGTGCCAGTAGTATCCCAGGGTTAAGCACTGAAGCTTTCTTT. Translation gives CASSIPGLSTEAFF.

The chain has TRBV7-9 and TRBJ2-7; 11 bases map to TRBD2. V gave up 5 bases and J gave up 6 bases; unmatched junction bases: 18. This CDR3 has 18 amino acids. Germline assignment: CDR1 SEHNR and CDR2 FQNEAQ (reference sequence). The CDR3, as DNA: TGTGCCAGCAGCAGATTCCTAGGGGTGGGACTAGCGGAGTCCGAGCAGTACTTC. It is translated as CASSRFLGVGLAESEQYF.

The chain recombines TRBV2 with TRBJ1-6; D not resolved. The CDR3 covers 15 residues. V was pared by 0 bases and J by 6 bases, with 9 bases between. Germline CDR1 and CDR2: SNHLY and FYNNEI. CDR3: CASSEALQANSPLHF. In DNA, the CDR3 is TGTGCCAGCAGTGAAGCTCTGCAGGCTAATTCACCCCTCCACTTT.

The chain uses TRBV27 and TRBJ1-1; no reliable D call. This CDR3 has 15 residues. Trimming stripped 3 bases from V and 1 base from J, with 12 bases between. CDR1 and CDR2 (germline): MNHEY, SMNVEV (reference sequence). DNA of the CDR3: TGTGCCAGCAGTTTCGAGGTTGCCGGGAACACTGAAGCTTTCTTT. Residues: CASSFEVAGNTEAFF.

A few counts support this clone. The rearrangement uses TRBV24-1 and TRBJ1-4, with D uncertain. Germline CDR1 and CDR2: KGHDR and SFDVKD. The CDR3 covers 16 residues. The V end lost 4 bases, the J end lost 8 bases, and 19 bases lay between the germline ends. The CDR3 coding sequence is TGTGCCACCAGTGAAGGAGGAGCCGCCGGGAAAGAAAAACTGTTTTTT. This codes for CATSEGGAAGKEKLFF.

Remarks on this clone: This specimen includes other DNA sequences encoding the same CDR3. This sequence joins TRBV15 and TRBJ2-7; possibly TRBD1 for D (5 bases). V gave up 3 bases and J gave up 4 bases, with 7 bases separating them. The CDR3 totals 12 residues. Germline V gives CDR1 LNHNV, CDR2 YYDKDF (reference sequence). The CDR3 loop reads CATSRGPYEQYF. As DNA, the CDR3 is TGTGCCACCAGCAGGGGGCCGTACGAGCAGTACTTC. The entire variable domain, with the rest obtained from reference TRBV15 and TRBJ2-7, is as follows: DAMVIQNPRYQVTQFGKPVTLSCSQTLNHNVMYWYQQKSSQAPKLLFHYYDKDFNNEADTPDNFQSRRPNTSFCFLDIRSPGLGDTAMYLCATSRGPYEQYFGPGTRLTVT.

The chain recombines TRBV7-2 with TRBJ1-5; D unclear. CDR1 is SGHTA, CDR2 FQGNSA, per germline. Trimming removed 1 base from V and 1 base from J, with 8 bases in between. The CDR3 runs 15 residues. The CDR3 region is CASSLDGESNQPQHF. Here the CDR3 DNA reads TGTGCCAGCAGCTTAGATGGGGAAAGCAATCAGCCCCAGCATTTT. The full variable domain, rest sourced from reference TRBV7-2 and TRBJ1-5, is GAGVSQSPSNKVTEKGKDVELRCDPISGHTALYWYRQSLGQGLEFLIYFQGNSAPDKSGLPSDRFSAERTGGSVSTLTIQRTQQEDSAVYLCASSLDGESNQPQHFGDGTRLSIL.

This clone was counted between two and nine times. For the CDR3, the DNA is TGCGCCAGCAGCCTGGGGGGGACAGGGACCGCTTTTTACACCTTC. Amino acids: CASSLGGTGTAFYTF. The gene calls are TRBV5-1 and TRBJ1-2; 9 positions agree with TRBD1. J was trimmed by 11 bases and V by 4 bases; bases with no gene match: 15. CDR3 length equals 15 residues. Germline-derived CDR1 and CDR2 are SGHRS and YFSETQ.

This chain connects TRBV12-3 or TRBV12-4 to TRBJ1-5; no clear D gene. This CDR3 is built from 13 residues. Trimming removed 3 bases from V and 2 bases from J, with 5 bases in between. DNA for the CDR3: TGTGCCAGCAGTTTGGATGGCAATCAGCCCCAGCATTTT. Translated: CASSLDGNQPQHF.

The chain combines TRBV28 with TRBJ2-7; TRBD1 matches 7 bases. CDR1 and CDR2 (germline): MDHEN, SYDVKM. Losses at the gene ends were 5 bases for V and 0 bases for J; bases not matched to a gene: 7. The length of the CDR3 is 15 residues. This CDR3 is CASSPSDRSSYEQYF. CDR3 DNA sequence: TGTGCCAGCAGTCCCTCGGACAGGTCCTCCTACGAGCAGTACTTC.

J is TRBJ2-7 and V is TRBV19; TRBD2 agrees at 12 bases. CDR3 size: 16 residues. V shed 4 bases, J shed 3 bases, and the junction held 7 bases outside the gene matches. CDR1 and CDR2 (germline): LNHDA, SQIVND (reference sequence). CDR3 bases: TGTGCCAGTAGTACGACTAGCGGGAGTGATTTCTACGAGCAGTACTTC. Residues: CASSTTSGSDFYEQYF. The entire variable domain, with the rest obtained from reference TRBV19 and TRBJ2-7, is as follows: DGGITQSPKYLFRKEGQNVTLSCEQNLNHDAMYWYRQDPGQGLRLIYYSQIVNDFQKGDIAEGYSVSREKKESFPLTVTSAQKNPTAFYLCASSTTSGSDFYEQYFGPGTRLTVT.

This sequence joins TRBV6-2 or TRBV6-3 and TRBJ1-3; maybe TRBD1 (6 bases). Trimming removed 1 base from V and 1 base from J, with 14 bases in between. Germline CDR1 MNHEY, CDR2 SVGEGT. The CDR3 has 17 residues. The CDR3 region is CASSYLGQGGSGNTIYF. CDR3 nucleotides: TGTGCCAGCAGTTACTTGGGACAAGGGGGATCTGGAAACACCATATATTTT.

This chain uses TRBV25-1 with TRBJ2-3, with 10 bases that match TRBD2. The CDR3 is made up of 16 amino acids. Germline CDR1 and CDR2: MGHDK and SYGVNS. With V trimmed by 4 bases and J by 6 bases, 10 bases remained unmatched. The CDR3 DNA reads as TGTGCCAGCAGTGCGGCTAGCGGGAGAGTAGATGATACGCAGTATTTT. It specifies CASSAASGRVDDTQYF.

The V and J genes are TRBV5-4 and TRBJ2-5; D unclear. CDR3 length: 12 residues. CDR1 and CDR2 (germline): SGHNT, YYREEE (reference sequence). V lost 0 bases to trimming and J lost 6 bases, with 6 bases between them. The CDR3, as DNA: TGTGCCAGCAGCTTGGAGGAAAAGACCCAGTACTTC. Protein: CASSLEEKTQYF.

The chain is built from TRBV7-2 and TRBJ2-2; TRBD1 or TRBD2 may be the D gene (6 bases each). Germline CDR1 SGHTA, CDR2 FQGNSA. The CDR3 runs 15 residues. Trimming removed 1 base from V and 2 bases from J, with 8 bases in between. CDR3 region: CASSLEGGNTGELFF. DNA for the CDR3: TGTGCCAGCAGCTTAGAGGGGGGAAACACCGGGGAGCTGTTTTTT.

The CDR3 loop is CASSTLPGQGGDGGYGYTF. Here the CDR3 DNA reads TGTGCCAGTAGTACCCTTCCGGGACAGGGAGGGGATGGAGGCTATGGCTACACCTTC. The rearrangement links TRBV19 to TRBJ1-2; 9 bases fit TRBD1. V lost 4 bases and J lost 4; bases outside the gene matches: 19. In germline, CDR1 is LNHDA, CDR2 SQIVND (reference sequence). The CDR3 length is 19 residues.

J is TRBJ1-1 and V is TRBV7-6; unclear D gene. Trimming took off 5 bases at V and 1 base at J, with 11 bases between the two ends. The CDR3 is made up of 14 amino acids. Looked up from germline, CDR1 is SGHVS and CDR2 is FNYEAQ. The CDR3 DNA sequence: TGTGCCAGCAGCGACGGCGCATGGAACACTGAAGCTTTCTTT. The encoded protein is CASSDGAWNTEAFF.

This rearrangement joins TRBV19 to TRBJ1-5, with D possibly matching TRBD1 (6 bases). Trimming stripped 6 bases from V and 5 bases from J, with 17 bases between. This CDR3 contains 15 residues. Germline lookup yields CDR1 LNHDA and CDR2 SQIVND (reference sequence). The CDR3 spells CASSQQAGTHQPQHF. The CDR3 DNA sequence: TGTGCCAGTAGCCAACAGGCAGGGACACATCAGCCCCAGCATTTT.

The V and J genes are TRBV11-2 and TRBJ2-2; D gene ambiguous. Between the trimmed V and J ends, which lost 3 bases and 1 base, there was a span of 6 bases. This CDR3 has 14 amino acids. Per the germline V gene, CDR1 is SGHAT and CDR2 is FQNNGV. In DNA, the CDR3 is TGTGCCAGCAGCTTGTTTGAGAACACCGGGGAGCTGTTTTTT. This encodes CASSLFENTGELFF. The variable domain in full, with the rest retrieved from reference TRBV11-2 and TRBJ2-2, is EAGVAQSPRYKIIEKRQSVAFWCNPISGHATLYWYQQILGQGPKLLIQFQNNGVVDDSQLPKDRFSAERLKGVDSTLKIQPAKLEDSAVYLCASSLFENTGELFFGEGSRLTVL.

In DNA form, the CDR3 reads TGTGCCAGCAGCCAAAACGCGATGGCTTTCTTT. Its translation is CASSQNAMAFF. This chain links TRBV14 with TRBJ1-1; D not resolved. The CDR3 consists of 11 residues. Trimming removed 2 bases at V and 11 bases at J, with 9 bases between. The germline V gene encodes CDR1 SGHDN and CDR2 FVKESK.

J is TRBJ2-5 and V is TRBV9; TRBD1 or TRBD2 may be the D gene (5 bases each). There are 17 residues in the CDR3. The germline V gene encodes CDR1 SGDLS and CDR2 YYNGEE. Trimming pared 0 bases from V and 0 bases from J, leaving 15 bases between. CDR3 DNA: TGTGCCAGCAGCGTAGCTGGGGGTCCAGTCCACCAAGAGACCCAGTACTTC. This gives the protein CASSVAGGPVHQETQYF.

The V call is TRBV6-5, the J call TRBJ1-2, with D hard to call. Germline V CDR1 and CDR2: MNHEY, SVGAGI. CDR3 length: 12 amino acids. Trimming removed 4 bases from V and 4 bases from J, with 7 bases in between. The CDR3: CASSLSGYGYTF. In DNA form, the CDR3 reads TGTGCCAGCAGTTTGTCCGGCTATGGCTACACCTTC.

V usage is TRBV5-1 and J usage is TRBJ1-2; 7 bases are shared with TRBD1. V trimming: 3 bases; J trimming: 4 bases; junction bases outside the gene matches: 6. The CDR3 covers 14 residues. Germline V lookup: CDR1 SGHRS, CDR2 YFSETQ. The CDR3 sequence: CASSSLQGSYGYTF. CDR3 bases: TGCGCCAGCAGCTCCTTACAGGGGAGCTATGGCTACACCTTC.

This clone was seen only a few times. The chain carries TRBV5-8 and TRBJ1-2; maybe TRBD1 (5 bases). V lost 4 bases and J lost 3, with 13 bases in between. Germline V gene sequence: CDR1 SGHTS, CDR2 YDEGEE. The CDR3 loop spans 14 amino acids. CDR3 sequence reads: CASSPPTGYYGYTF. CDR3 sequence (DNA): TGTGCCAGCAGCCCCCCAACAGGCTACTATGGCTACACCTTC.

This chain connects TRBV4-1 to TRBJ1-4, with D possibly matching TRBD1 (6 bases). Between the trimmed V and J ends, which lost 0 bases and 4 bases, there was a span of 12 bases. This CDR3 spans 16 amino acids. CDR1 and CDR2 (germline): MGHRA, YSYEKL. The DNA of the CDR3 is TGCGCCAGCAGCCAAGAAAGGGGGGGTGATAATGAAAAACTGTTTTTT. Its translation is CASSQERGGDNEKLFF.

V usage is TRBV4-1 and J usage is TRBJ1-5; a weak D match, TRBD1 (6 bases). This CDR3 has 15 amino acids. Per the germline V gene, CDR1 is MGHRA and CDR2 is YSYEKL. With 4 bases removed from V and 4 bases from J, the gap between germline ends came to 14 bases. The CDR3 DNA is TGCGCCAGCAGCCGATACGGGGGGGCGAATCAGCCCCAGCATTTT. This gives the protein CASSRYGGANQPQHF.